The rows below give T cell receptor beta chains drawn from one sample of a study of T cells in Graves' hyperthyroidism and ophthalmopathy. TCRdb reanalysed the multiplex PCR reads using MiXCR and keeps one entry per CDR3 protein. The profile covers 450,000 to 700,000 distinct CDR3 sequences, with just over 45% appearing a single time and around 8% taken by the ten largest. Sequencing was done on a sample of peripheral blood or thyroid tissue (not recorded which). The receptors come from a woman younger than 35 with Graves' hyperthyroidism. Both conserved end residues are part of each CDR3. The D gene is left open where the match is weak. The size of a clone is reported for some rows only, either as once, few or many, or as a class for expanded clones.

cdr3_nt: TGTGCCAGCATAGAGTCGGATGAGCAGTTCTTC
cdr3_aa: CASIESDEQFF
j_call: TRBJ2-1
cdr3_length: 11
d_call: .
clone_size: .
v_call: TRBV6-1

cdr3_nt: TGTGCCAGCAGCCAAGAACCACAGGGGCAGCAGTACTTC
cdr3_aa: CASSQEPQGQQYF
j_call: TRBJ2-7
cdr3_length: 13
d_call: TRBD1
clone_size: .
v_call: TRBV19

cdr3_nt: TGTGCCAGCAATACCTCCGGAGGGACTAGCGGGGCCTACGAGCATTTT
cdr3_aa: CASNTSGGTSGAYEHF
j_call: TRBJ1-5
cdr3_length: 16
d_call: .
clone_size: .
v_call: TRBV2

cdr3_nt: TGTGCCATCAGTGCTCCCTGGGATAGCGGGAGGGCCACTGAGCAGCTCTTC
cdr3_aa: CAISAPWDSGRATEQLF
j_call: TRBJ2-7
cdr3_length: 17
d_call: TRBD2
clone_size: .
v_call: TRBV10-3

cdr3_nt: TGCGCCAGCAGCTTGGGCAGGGAAGGAAACATTCAGTACTTC
cdr3_aa: CASSLGREGNIQYF
j_call: TRBJ2-4
cdr3_length: 14
d_call: .
clone_size: .
v_call: TRBV5-1

cdr3_nt: TGTGCCAGCAGCACGGGACTAGCACCCACAGATACGCAGTATTTT
cdr3_aa: CASSTGLAPTDTQYF
j_call: TRBJ2-3
cdr3_length: 15
d_call: TRBD2
clone_size: few
v_call: TRBV7-3

cdr3_nt: TGCGCCAGCAGCCAGCTACCCCGACGGGCAACTAATGAAAAACTGTTTTTT
cdr3_aa: CASSQLPRRATNEKLFF
j_call: TRBJ1-4
cdr3_length: 17
d_call: .
clone_size: few
v_call: TRBV4-1

cdr3_nt: TGCGCCAGCAGGCCAGTCACTAGCGGGAGGCACGAGCAGTACTTC
cdr3_aa: CASRPVTSGRHEQYF
j_call: TRBJ2-7
cdr3_length: 15
d_call: TRBD2
clone_size: .
v_call: TRBV5-1

cdr3_nt: TGCGCCAGCAGCCTAAGACTAGCGGGAGGGGCTTTCTTT
cdr3_aa: CASSLRLAGGAFF
j_call: TRBJ1-1
cdr3_length: 13
d_call: .
clone_size: few
v_call: TRBV4-3

cdr3_nt: TGTGCCAGCAGCTTAGAACTAGCGGGAGTAGTTGAGCAGTTCTTC
cdr3_aa: CASSLELAGVVEQFF
j_call: TRBJ2-1
cdr3_length: 15
d_call: TRBD2
clone_size: .
v_call: TRBV25-1

cdr3_nt: TGCAGCCTAGCGGGAGAAGGAACCGGGGAGCTGTTTTTT
cdr3_aa: CSLAGEGTGELFF
j_call: TRBJ2-2
cdr3_length: 13
d_call: TRBD2
clone_size: .
v_call: TRBV29-1

cdr3_nt: TGCAGTGCTAGTGGCGGGAGCAGGGATTTT
cdr3_aa: CSASGGSRDF
j_call: TRBJ2-3
cdr3_length: 10
d_call: TRBD2
clone_size: few
v_call: TRBV20-1

cdr3_nt: TGTGCCAGCAATCCCGAGGGCTCTGGGGCCAACGTCCTGACTTTC
cdr3_aa: CASNPEGSGANVLTF
j_call: TRBJ2-6
cdr3_length: 15
d_call: .
clone_size: .
v_call: TRBV7-9

cdr3_nt: TGTGCCAGTATGAGAGGCAACATGAACACTGAAGCTTTCTTT
cdr3_aa: CASMRGNMNTEAFF
j_call: TRBJ1-1
cdr3_length: 14
d_call: .
clone_size: many
v_call: TRBV19

cdr3_nt: TGTGCCAGCAGTAACCTTGGCGGGACCGGCGAGACCCAGTACTTC
cdr3_aa: CASSNLGGTGETQYF
j_call: TRBJ2-5
cdr3_length: 15
d_call: .
clone_size: many
v_call: TRBV6-2/TRBV6-3

cdr3_nt: TGTGCCAGCAGAACCCGGGACTCCCAGCCCCAGCATTTT
cdr3_aa: CASRTRDSQPQHF
j_call: TRBJ1-5
cdr3_length: 13
d_call: .
clone_size: many
v_call: TRBV12-3/TRBV12-4

cdr3_nt: TGTGTCAGCAGCTTAGAAGCGGGAAGCACAGATACGCAGTATTTT
cdr3_aa: CVSSLEAGSTDTQYF
j_call: TRBJ2-3
cdr3_length: 15
d_call: TRBD2
clone_size: .
v_call: TRBV11-1

cdr3_nt: TGTGCCAGCGGAGGACTAGCGGGAGTAAGAGGGACCCAGTACTTC
cdr3_aa: CASGGLAGVRGTQYF
j_call: TRBJ2-5
cdr3_length: 15
d_call: TRBD2
clone_size: .
v_call: TRBV12-5

cdr3_nt: TGTGCCAGCAGCACCAGGCGGGATTCCTACGAGCAGTACTTC
cdr3_aa: CASSTRRDSYEQYF
j_call: TRBJ2-7
cdr3_length: 14
d_call: .
clone_size: .
v_call: TRBV6-2/TRBV6-3

cdr3_nt: TGTGCCAGCAGCTTACCTCCTGGGCATGAGCAGTACTTC
cdr3_aa: CASSLPPGHEQYF
j_call: TRBJ2-7
cdr3_length: 13
d_call: .
clone_size: .
v_call: TRBV7-3

cdr3_nt: TGTGCCAGCAGTGAAGCGGGACTAGCAGACAATGAGCAGTTCTTC
cdr3_aa: CASSEAGLADNEQFF
j_call: TRBJ2-1
cdr3_length: 15
d_call: TRBD2
clone_size: .
v_call: TRBV6-5

cdr3_nt: TGTGCCAGCAGCGATTCAGCGGGGAGCTCTGGAAACACCATATATTTT
cdr3_aa: CASSDSAGSSGNTIYF
j_call: TRBJ1-3
cdr3_length: 16
d_call: .
clone_size: .
v_call: TRBV9

cdr3_nt: TGTGCCAGCAGCTTAGGTTGGCGGAGTCGGAACACTGAAGCTTTCTTT
cdr3_aa: CASSLGWRSRNTEAFF
j_call: TRBJ1-1
cdr3_length: 16
d_call: .
clone_size: many
v_call: TRBV7-9

cdr3_nt: TGTGCCAGCAGCCGATGGGACTCCTACGACAATGAGCAGTTCTTC
cdr3_aa: CASSRWDSYDNEQFF
j_call: TRBJ2-1
cdr3_length: 15
d_call: .
clone_size: .
v_call: TRBV7-9

cdr3_nt: TGTGCCACCAGTACCGGGGGCGAGCAGTACTTC
cdr3_aa: CATSTGGEQYF
j_call: TRBJ2-7
cdr3_length: 11
d_call: .
clone_size: .
v_call: TRBV24-1

cdr3_nt: TGCAGCGTCCTGGGACAGGGGGCCTCCGAGCAGTACTTC
cdr3_aa: CSVLGQGASEQYF
j_call: TRBJ2-7
cdr3_length: 13
d_call: TRBD1
clone_size: many
v_call: TRBV29-1

cdr3_nt: TGTGCCAGCAGCTTAGCAAACGGGAGGGCCCCCACCGGGGAGCTGTTTTTT
cdr3_aa: CASSLANGRAPTGELFF
j_call: TRBJ2-2
cdr3_length: 17
d_call: TRBD2
clone_size: few
v_call: TRBV11-1

cdr3_nt: TGTGCCAGCAGATCAGGGACTTCAGCTTTCTTT
cdr3_aa: CASRSGTSAFF
j_call: TRBJ1-1
cdr3_length: 11
d_call: .
clone_size: .
v_call: TRBV12-5

cdr3_nt: TGTGCCAGCAGAAGTTGGGGGGAGCTGTTTTTT
cdr3_aa: CASRSWGELFF
j_call: TRBJ2-2
cdr3_length: 11
d_call: .
clone_size: many
v_call: TRBV2

cdr3_nt: TGCGCCAGCAGCCAAGCCCCGGGCAGGAACACTGAAGCTTTCTTT
cdr3_aa: CASSQAPGRNTEAFF
j_call: TRBJ1-1
cdr3_length: 15
d_call: .
clone_size: once
v_call: TRBV4-1

cdr3_nt: TGTGCCAGCAGCTTACTCCTGGTCGATACGCAGTATTTT
cdr3_aa: CASSLLLVDTQYF
j_call: TRBJ2-3
cdr3_length: 13
d_call: .
clone_size: .
v_call: TRBV7-8

cdr3_nt: TGTGCCAGCAGCTTGGGACTAAGCAACAATGAGCAGTTCTTC
cdr3_aa: CASSLGLSNNEQFF
j_call: TRBJ2-1
cdr3_length: 14
d_call: .
clone_size: .
v_call: TRBV5-4

cdr3_nt: TGTGCCAGTAGTATTGGGGGACTAGCGGGAGGAGGTAACACCGGGGAGCTGTTTTTT
cdr3_aa: CASSIGGLAGGGNTGELFF
j_call: TRBJ2-2
cdr3_length: 19
d_call: TRBD2
clone_size: many
v_call: TRBV19

cdr3_nt: TGTGCCAGCAGCTTAGGGGAGCGGGAACACACCGGGGAGCTGTTTTTT
cdr3_aa: CASSLGEREHTGELFF
j_call: TRBJ2-2
cdr3_length: 16
d_call: TRBD2
clone_size: .
v_call: TRBV7-6

cdr3_nt: TGCGCCAGCAGCTCGGGCTGGCGGGAGGTACCCTACGAGCAGTACTTC
cdr3_aa: CASSSGWREVPYEQYF
j_call: TRBJ2-7
cdr3_length: 16
d_call: TRBD2
clone_size: many
v_call: TRBV5-1

cdr3_nt: TGCAGCGTTGAAGAACAGCAGGGGGAAGGCTATGGCTACACCTTC
cdr3_aa: CSVEEQQGEGYGYTF
j_call: TRBJ1-2
cdr3_length: 15
d_call: TRBD1
clone_size: .
v_call: TRBV29-1

cdr3_nt: TGTGCCAGCAGTGGAAAGTTTTTTACCGGGATCCAAGAGACCCAGTACTTC
cdr3_aa: CASSGKFFTGIQETQYF
j_call: TRBJ2-5
cdr3_length: 17
d_call: .
clone_size: .
v_call: TRBV12-3/TRBV12-4

cdr3_nt: TGTGCCAACAGCTTAAATTCTGGGGCCGGGGAGCTGTTTTTT
cdr3_aa: CANSLNSGAGELFF
j_call: TRBJ2-2
cdr3_length: 14
d_call: .
clone_size: few
v_call: TRBV7-2

cdr3_nt: TGTGCCACCAGTTTGAGGGACACCGGGGAGCTGTTTTTT
cdr3_aa: CATSLRDTGELFF
j_call: TRBJ2-2
cdr3_length: 13
d_call: .
clone_size: many
v_call: TRBV24-1

cdr3_nt: TGTGCCAGCAGGGCAGGGTTGGGGGAGCAGTACTTC
cdr3_aa: CASRAGLGEQYF
j_call: TRBJ2-7
cdr3_length: 12
d_call: .
clone_size: .
v_call: TRBV4-2

cdr3_nt: TGTGCCAGCAGCCGACAGGGTGGCTACACCTTC
cdr3_aa: CASSRQGGYTF
j_call: TRBJ1-2
cdr3_length: 11
d_call: TRBD1
clone_size: many
v_call: TRBV7-9

cdr3_nt: TGTGCCAGCAGGGGACAAACCATTTACGAGCAGTACTTC
cdr3_aa: CASRGQTIYEQYF
j_call: TRBJ2-7
cdr3_length: 13
d_call: .
clone_size: many
v_call: TRBV27

cdr3_nt: TGCGCCAGCAGCTTGGGTAGCAGTAATCAGCCCCAGCATTTT
cdr3_aa: CASSLGSSNQPQHF
j_call: TRBJ1-5
cdr3_length: 14
d_call: .
clone_size: few
v_call: TRBV5-1

cdr3_nt: TGTGCCAGCAGCTCGGGGGATCAGCCCCAGCATTTT
cdr3_aa: CASSSGDQPQHF
j_call: TRBJ1-5
cdr3_length: 12
d_call: .
clone_size: many
v_call: TRBV7-9

cdr3_nt: TGTGCCAGCAGTTACCCCGGGACAAACTATGGCTACACCTTC
cdr3_aa: CASSYPGTNYGYTF
j_call: TRBJ1-2
cdr3_length: 14
d_call: .
clone_size: few
v_call: TRBV6-5

cdr3_nt: TGCAGCCAAGTGGGGACTAGCCATACCTACGAGCAGTACTTC
cdr3_aa: CSQVGTSHTYEQYF
j_call: TRBJ2-7
cdr3_length: 14
d_call: TRBD2
clone_size: .
v_call: TRBV29-1

cdr3_nt: TGTGCCAGCAGCTCGGACGGGAGCTCCTACGAGCAGTACTTC
cdr3_aa: CASSSDGSSYEQYF
j_call: TRBJ2-7
cdr3_length: 14
d_call: .
clone_size: many
v_call: TRBV9

cdr3_nt: TGTGCCAGCAGCCGACAGGAAGGTCAGCCCCAGCATTTT
cdr3_aa: CASSRQEGQPQHF
j_call: TRBJ1-5
cdr3_length: 13
d_call: .
clone_size: .
v_call: TRBV27

cdr3_nt: TGTGCCAGTAGTACCTCACCTGGGGAGGCTTTCTTT
cdr3_aa: CASSTSPGEAFF
j_call: TRBJ1-1
cdr3_length: 12
d_call: .
clone_size: .
v_call: TRBV19

cdr3_nt: TGTGCCAGCGGAATGACAGGGGGCAAGGAGACCCAGTACTTC
cdr3_aa: CASGMTGGKETQYF
j_call: TRBJ2-5
cdr3_length: 14
d_call: TRBD1
clone_size: many
v_call: TRBV14

cdr3_nt: TGCGCCAGCAGCCCCGGGAGCGTCTACGAGCAGTACTTC
cdr3_aa: CASSPGSVYEQYF
j_call: TRBJ2-7
cdr3_length: 13
d_call: .
clone_size: .
v_call: TRBV5-1

cdr3_nt: TGTGCCAGCAGCTTGAACCTCGGGACTCGGCACAATGAGCAGTTTTTT
cdr3_aa: CASSLNLGTRHNEQFF
j_call: TRBJ2-2
cdr3_length: 16
d_call: .
clone_size: few
v_call: TRBV7-2

cdr3_nt: TGTGCCAGCACCCGTAGTGGCACAGGGCATGCTTTCTTT
cdr3_aa: CASTRSGTGHAFF
j_call: TRBJ1-1
cdr3_length: 13
d_call: .
clone_size: .
v_call: TRBV2

cdr3_nt: TGTGCCAGTAGCGGGATTGAAGCTTTCTTT
cdr3_aa: CASSGIEAFF
j_call: TRBJ1-1
cdr3_length: 10
d_call: .
clone_size: many
v_call: TRBV19

cdr3_nt: TGTGCCAGCAGCAGATGGACCCAAGAGACCCAGTACTTC
cdr3_aa: CASSRWTQETQYF
j_call: TRBJ2-5
cdr3_length: 13
d_call: .
clone_size: many
v_call: TRBV11-2